This T cell receptor (beta chain) was identified in a study of cytotoxic CD8 clonotypes in ibrutinib-treated CLL. From germline, CDR1 is GTSNPN and CDR2 SVGIG (reference sequence). This CDR3 contains 13 residues. The V and J ends lost 0 bases and 5 bases respectively, with 8 bases between them. Produced via immunoSEQ multiplex PCR; TCRdb's table is partial and in-frame only. The table shows over 200,000 clones, with 79% occurring only once. The receptor comes from a human donor with chronic lymphocytic leukemia. Sequencing was performed on PBMCs, taken after 12 months of ibrutinib treatment. The chain carries TRBV30 and TRBJ1-5; a possible D gene is TRBD1 (5 bases). The CDR3 DNA reads TGTGCCTGGAGTGTTGAGGGGTATCAGCCCCAGCATTTT. Translating gives CAWSVEGYQPQHF.